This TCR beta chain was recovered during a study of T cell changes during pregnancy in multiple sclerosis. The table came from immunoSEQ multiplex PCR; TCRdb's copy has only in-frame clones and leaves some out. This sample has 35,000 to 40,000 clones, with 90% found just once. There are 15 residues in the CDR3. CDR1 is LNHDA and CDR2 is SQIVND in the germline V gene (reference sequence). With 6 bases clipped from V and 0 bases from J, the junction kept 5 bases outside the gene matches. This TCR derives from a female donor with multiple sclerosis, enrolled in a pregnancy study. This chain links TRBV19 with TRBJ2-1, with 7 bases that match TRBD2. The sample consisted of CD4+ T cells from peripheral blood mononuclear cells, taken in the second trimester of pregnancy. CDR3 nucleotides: TGTGCCAGTAGGACACTAGCGAACTCCTACAATGAGCAGTTCTTC. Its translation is CASRTLANSYNEQFF.